The 8 T cell receptor beta chains in this list originate from one sample, sequenced in a study of T cells in Graves' hyperthyroidism and ophthalmopathy (dated by TCRdb to the late 2010s). The library was obtained by multiplex PCR. For sequencing, an Illumina HiSeq 2000 was employed. The TCR beta CDR3 regions were amplified from the RNA transcripts. A first-round RT-PCR of the TCR CDR3 used the HTBI primer set with the Qiagen OneStep RT-PCR kit. TCRdb's own reprocessing of the public reads used fastp at Q25 and MiXCR and kept productive beta chains. Here each entry gathers all rows of one CDR3 protein and keeps the most common genes and DNA. The sample includes about 380,000 distinct CDR3 sequences, with around 18% observed a single time. The ten largest make up 40% of the sample. Sequencing was carried out using blood. These receptors all stem from a man younger than 35 with Graves' ophthalmopathy.

This clonotype was seen a few times. The chain couples TRBV10-1 to TRBJ2-1; 9 nucleotides match TRBD1. This CDR3 region has 16 residues. Germline CDR1 WNHNN, CDR2 SYGVQD (reference sequence). The ends lost 2 bases at V and 3 bases at J; junction bases unmatched: 5. CDR3 DNA sequence: TGCGCCAGCAGTGAGCTAGGACAGGGGATCTACAATGAGCAGTTCTTC. Its translation: CASSELGQGIYNEQFF.

The chain has TRBV7-2 and TRBJ2-2, with a tentative D call TRBD1 (6 bases). The CDR3 is 14 amino acids. Germline V gene sequence: CDR1 SGHTA, CDR2 FQGNSA. Deletions cut 2 bases from V and 4 bases from J, with 8 bases between. The CDR3 sequence is CASSLQGSTGELFF. The CDR3 coding sequence is TGTGCCAGCAGCTTACAGGGGAGCACCGGGGAGCTGTTTTTT.

This clonotype was seen repeatedly, ten times or more. The genes are TRBV7-3 and TRBJ1-1; TRBD1 is a possible D gene (5 bases). The CDR3 sequence is 13 residues long. Germline values: CDR1 SGHTA, CDR2 FQGTGA. The V and J ends lost 5 bases and 11 bases respectively, with 18 bases between them. For the CDR3, the DNA is TGTGCCAGCAGCCCCGGGACGGCGGGTGGGGCTTTCTTT. Protein: CASSPGTAGGAFF.

A few counts support this clonotype. The V and J genes are TRBV20-1 and TRBJ2-1; the D gene is possibly TRBD2 (5 bases). This CDR3 contains 11 residues. The V and J ends lost 6 bases and 15 bases respectively, with 18 bases between them. Germline V lookup: CDR1 DFQATT, CDR2 SNEGSKA (reference sequence). The CDR3 reads CSAREFEGLFF. CDR3 sequence (DNA): TGCAGTGCAAGGGAGTTTGAAGGCCTGTTCTTC.

This clonotype appeared many times. The V gene is TRBV11-2, the J gene TRBJ2-3; D is undetermined. The ends were cut back, 0 bases at V and 6 bases at J, with 10 bases in the middle. There are 14 residues in the CDR3. Germline CDR1 SGHAT, CDR2 FQNNGV. CDR3 nucleotides: TGTGCCAGCAGCTTAGACCTGGGATCGGATACGCAGTATTTT. This sequence encodes CASSLDLGSDTQYF.

The DNA of the CDR3 is TGTGCCAGCAGCCCAGGGGGCAGGGGGAACACCGGGGAGCTGTTTTTT. Residues: CASSPGGRGNTGELFF. The genes are TRBV7-3 and TRBJ2-2; 8 positions agree with TRBD1. The CDR3 has 16 residues. Losses at the gene ends were 5 bases for V and 1 base for J; bases not matched to a gene: 6. Germline CDR1 reads SGHTA; CDR2 reads FQGTGA. The variable domain in full, with the rest retrieved from reference TRBV7-3 and TRBJ2-2, is GAGVSQTPSNKVTEKGKYVELRCDPISGHTALYWYRQSLGQGPEFLIYFQGTGAADDSGLPNDRFFAVRPEGSVSTLKIQRTERGDSAVYLCASSPGGRGNTGELFFGEGSRLTVL.

A few counts support this clonotype. The rearrangement uses TRBV5-4 and TRBJ1-4, with 7 bases that match TRBD1. Germline trimming cut 4 bases from V and 5 bases from J; bases unmatched to any gene: 5. This CDR3 has 14 residues. Per the germline V gene, CDR1 is SGHNT and CDR2 is YYREEE (reference sequence). CDR3 bases: TGTGCCAGCAGCCGGGACAGTAACAATGAAAAACTGTTTTTT. It codes for CASSRDSNNEKLFF.

This clonotype was found many times. This rearrangement joins TRBV27 to TRBJ2-3; maybe TRBD2 (7 bases). V was pared by 3 bases and J by 1 base, with 11 bases between. The CDR3 runs 15 residues. Germline loops: CDR1 MNHEY, CDR2 SMNVEV (reference sequence). This CDR3 is CASSFRGAGTDTQYF. The CDR3 DNA reads as TGTGCCAGCAGTTTCCGGGGGGCAGGCACAGATACGCAGTATTTT.